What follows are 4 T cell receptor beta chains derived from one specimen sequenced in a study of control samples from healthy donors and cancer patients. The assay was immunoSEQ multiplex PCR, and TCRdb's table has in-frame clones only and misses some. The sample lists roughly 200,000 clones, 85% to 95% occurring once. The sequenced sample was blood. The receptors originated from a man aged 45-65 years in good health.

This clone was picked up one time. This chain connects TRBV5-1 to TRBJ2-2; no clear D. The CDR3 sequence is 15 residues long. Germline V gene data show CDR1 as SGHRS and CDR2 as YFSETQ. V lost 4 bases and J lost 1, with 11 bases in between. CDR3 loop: CASSPWDLNTGELFF. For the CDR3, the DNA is TGCGCCAGCAGCCCCTGGGATCTGAACACCGGGGAGCTGTTTTTT. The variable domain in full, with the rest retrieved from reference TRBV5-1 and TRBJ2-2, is KAGVTQTPRYLIKTRGQQVTLSCSPISGHRSVSWYQQTPGQGLQFLFEYFSETQRNKGNFPGRFSGRQFSNSRSEMNVSTLELGDSALYLCASSPWDLNTGELFFGEGSRLTVL.

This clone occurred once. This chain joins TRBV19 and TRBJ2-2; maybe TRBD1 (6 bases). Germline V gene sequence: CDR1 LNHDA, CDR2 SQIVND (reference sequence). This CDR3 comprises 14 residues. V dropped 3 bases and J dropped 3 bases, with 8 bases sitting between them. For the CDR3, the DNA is TGTGCCAGTAGTATCGGGACATACACCGGGGAGCTGTTTTTT. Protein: CASSIGTYTGELFF.

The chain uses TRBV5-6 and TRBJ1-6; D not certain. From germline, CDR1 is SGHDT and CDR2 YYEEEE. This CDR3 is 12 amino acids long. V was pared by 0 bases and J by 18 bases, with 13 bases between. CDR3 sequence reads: CASSLGGSSPHF. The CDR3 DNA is TGTGCCAGCAGCTTGGGTGGTTCTTCCCCCCACTTT.

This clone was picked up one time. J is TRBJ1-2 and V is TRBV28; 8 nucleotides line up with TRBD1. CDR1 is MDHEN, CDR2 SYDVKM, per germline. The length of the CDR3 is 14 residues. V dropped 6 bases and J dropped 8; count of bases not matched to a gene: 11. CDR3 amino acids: CASSLWDRLKGYTF. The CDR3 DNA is TGTGCCAGCAGCCTATGGGACAGGTTAAAGGGCTACACCTTC.